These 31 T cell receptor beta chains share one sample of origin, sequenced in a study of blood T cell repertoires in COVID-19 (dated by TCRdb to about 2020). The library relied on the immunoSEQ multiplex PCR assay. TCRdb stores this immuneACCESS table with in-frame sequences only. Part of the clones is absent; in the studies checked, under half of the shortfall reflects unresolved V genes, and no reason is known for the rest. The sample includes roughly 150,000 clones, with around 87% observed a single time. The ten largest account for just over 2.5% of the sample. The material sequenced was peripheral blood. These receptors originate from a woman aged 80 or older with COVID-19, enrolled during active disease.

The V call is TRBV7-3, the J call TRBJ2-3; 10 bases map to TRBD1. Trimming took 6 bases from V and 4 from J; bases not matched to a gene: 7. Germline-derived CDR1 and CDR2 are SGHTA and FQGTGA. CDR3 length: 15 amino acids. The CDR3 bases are TGTGCCAGCAGTCCCGCCGGGACAGGGGCAGATACGCAGTATTTT. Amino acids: CASSPAGTGADTQYF.

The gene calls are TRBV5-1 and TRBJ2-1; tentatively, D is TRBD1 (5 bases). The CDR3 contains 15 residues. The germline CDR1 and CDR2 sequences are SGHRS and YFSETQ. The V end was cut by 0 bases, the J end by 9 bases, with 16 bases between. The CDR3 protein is CASSLGIGGQGEQFF. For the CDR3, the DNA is TGCGCCAGCAGCTTGGGGATAGGCGGTCAGGGTGAGCAGTTCTTC.

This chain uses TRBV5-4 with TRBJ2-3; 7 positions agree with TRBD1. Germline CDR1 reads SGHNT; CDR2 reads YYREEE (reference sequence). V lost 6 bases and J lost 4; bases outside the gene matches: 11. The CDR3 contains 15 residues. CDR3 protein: CASNQRQGRADTQYF. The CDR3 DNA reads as TGTGCCAGCAACCAACGACAGGGTCGCGCAGATACGCAGTATTTT.

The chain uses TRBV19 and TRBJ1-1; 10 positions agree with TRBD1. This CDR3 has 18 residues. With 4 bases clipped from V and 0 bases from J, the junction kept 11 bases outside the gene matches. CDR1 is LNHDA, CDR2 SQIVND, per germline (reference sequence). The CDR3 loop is CASSNTGTGVPMNTEAFF. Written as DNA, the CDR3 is TGTGCCAGTAGTAACACCGGGACAGGGGTTCCCATGAACACTGAAGCTTTCTTT.

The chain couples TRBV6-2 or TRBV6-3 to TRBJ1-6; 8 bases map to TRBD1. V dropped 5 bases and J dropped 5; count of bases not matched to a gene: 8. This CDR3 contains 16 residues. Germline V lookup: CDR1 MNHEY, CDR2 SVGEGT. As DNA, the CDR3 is TGTGCCAGCAGTGATCTCGACAGGGGCAATAATTCACCCCTCCACTTT. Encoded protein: CASSDLDRGNNSPLHF.

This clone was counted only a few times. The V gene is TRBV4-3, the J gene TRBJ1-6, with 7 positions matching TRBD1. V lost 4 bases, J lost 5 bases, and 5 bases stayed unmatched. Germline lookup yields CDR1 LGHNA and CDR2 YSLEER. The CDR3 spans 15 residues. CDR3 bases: TGCGCCAGCAGCCGACTAACAGGGGATAATTCACCCCTCCACTTT. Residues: CASSRLTGDNSPLHF.

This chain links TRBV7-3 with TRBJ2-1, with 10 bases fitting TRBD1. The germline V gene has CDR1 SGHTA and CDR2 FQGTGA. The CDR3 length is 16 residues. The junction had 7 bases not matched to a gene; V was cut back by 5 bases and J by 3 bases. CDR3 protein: CASSTGTGAIYNEQFF. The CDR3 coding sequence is TGTGCCAGCAGCACAGGGACAGGGGCCATCTACAATGAGCAGTTCTTC. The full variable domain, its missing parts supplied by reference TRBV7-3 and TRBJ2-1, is GAGVSQTPSNKVTEKGKYVELRCDPISGHTALYWYRQSLGQGPEFLIYFQGTGAADDSGLPNDRFFAVRPEGSVSTLKIQRTERGDSAVYLCASSTGTGAIYNEQFFGPGTRLTVL.

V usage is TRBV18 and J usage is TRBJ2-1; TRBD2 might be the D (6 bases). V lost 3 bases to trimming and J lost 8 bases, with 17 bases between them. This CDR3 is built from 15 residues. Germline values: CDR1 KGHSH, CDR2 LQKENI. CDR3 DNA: TGTGCCAGCTCACCCTTCCGGGAGTCCGTGGATGAGCAGTTCTTC. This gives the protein CASSPFRESVDEQFF.

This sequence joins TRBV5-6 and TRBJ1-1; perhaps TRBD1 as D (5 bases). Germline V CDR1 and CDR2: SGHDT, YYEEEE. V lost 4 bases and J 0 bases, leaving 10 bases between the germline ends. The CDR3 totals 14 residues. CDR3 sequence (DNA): TGTGCCAGCAGCCTGGACACAATGAACACTGAAGCTTTCTTT. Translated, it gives CASSLDTMNTEAFF.

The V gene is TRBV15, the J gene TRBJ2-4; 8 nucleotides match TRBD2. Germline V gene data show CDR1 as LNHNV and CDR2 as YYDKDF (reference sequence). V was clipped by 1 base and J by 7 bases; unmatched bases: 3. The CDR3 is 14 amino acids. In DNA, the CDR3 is TGTGCCACCAGCAGAGTGGCTAGCGGGAACATTCAGTACTTC. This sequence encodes CATSRVASGNIQYF. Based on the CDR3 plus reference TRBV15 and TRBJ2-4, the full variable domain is DAMVIQNPRYQVTQFGKPVTLSCSQTLNHNVMYWYQQKSSQAPKLLFHYYDKDFNNEADTPDNFQSRRPNTSFCFLDIRSPGLGDTAMYLCATSRVASGNIQYFGAGTRLSVL.

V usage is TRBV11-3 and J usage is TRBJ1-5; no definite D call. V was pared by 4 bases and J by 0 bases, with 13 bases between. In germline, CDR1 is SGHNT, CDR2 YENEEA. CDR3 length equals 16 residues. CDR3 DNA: TGTGCCAGCAGCTCTCTTTATAGCTATAGCAATCAGCCCCAGCATTTT. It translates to CASSSLYSYSNQPQHF.

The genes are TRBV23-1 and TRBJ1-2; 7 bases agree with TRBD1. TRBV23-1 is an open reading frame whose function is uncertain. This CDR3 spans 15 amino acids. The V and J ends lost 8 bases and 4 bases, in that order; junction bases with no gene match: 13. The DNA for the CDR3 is TGCGCCAGCCCCTCGCCGGGACAGAGGGTCTATGGCTACACCTTC. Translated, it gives CASPSPGQRVYGYTF.

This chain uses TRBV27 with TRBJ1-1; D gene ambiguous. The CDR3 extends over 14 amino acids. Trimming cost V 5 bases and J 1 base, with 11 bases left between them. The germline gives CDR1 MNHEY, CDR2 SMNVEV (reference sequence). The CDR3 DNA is TGTGCCAGCAGTCCCATAGTCGGGAACACTGAAGCTTTCTTT. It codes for CASSPIVGNTEAFF.

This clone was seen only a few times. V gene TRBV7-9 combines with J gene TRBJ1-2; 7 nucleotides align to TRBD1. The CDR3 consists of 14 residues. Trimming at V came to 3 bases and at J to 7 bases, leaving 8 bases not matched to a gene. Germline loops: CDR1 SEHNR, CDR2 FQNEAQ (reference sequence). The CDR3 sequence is CASSLGQSFGGYTF. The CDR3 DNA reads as TGTGCCAGCAGCTTGGGACAGTCGTTCGGTGGCTACACCTTC.

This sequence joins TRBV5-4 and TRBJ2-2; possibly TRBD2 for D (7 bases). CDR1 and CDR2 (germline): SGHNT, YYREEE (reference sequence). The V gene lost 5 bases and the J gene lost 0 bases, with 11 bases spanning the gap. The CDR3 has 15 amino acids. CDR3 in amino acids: CASSQGGANTGELFF. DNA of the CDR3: TGTGCCAGCAGTCAAGGGGGGGCGAACACCGGGGAGCTGTTTTTT.

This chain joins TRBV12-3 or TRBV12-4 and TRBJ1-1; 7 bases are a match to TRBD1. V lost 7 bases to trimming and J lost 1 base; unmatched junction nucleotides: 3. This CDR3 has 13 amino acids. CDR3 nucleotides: TGTGCCAGCACCCGGACAGGGAACACTGAAGCTTTCTTT. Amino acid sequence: CASTRTGNTEAFF.

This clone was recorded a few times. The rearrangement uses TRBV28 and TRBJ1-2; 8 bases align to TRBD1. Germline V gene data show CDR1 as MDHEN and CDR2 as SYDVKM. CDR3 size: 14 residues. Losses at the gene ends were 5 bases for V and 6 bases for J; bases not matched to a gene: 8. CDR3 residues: CASSKQGGINGYTF. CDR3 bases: TGTGCCAGCAGTAAACAGGGGGGAATTAATGGCTACACCTTC.

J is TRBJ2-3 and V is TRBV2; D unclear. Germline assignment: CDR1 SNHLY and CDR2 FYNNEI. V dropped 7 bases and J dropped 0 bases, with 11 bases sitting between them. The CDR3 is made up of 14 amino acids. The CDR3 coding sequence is TGTGCCAGCAACGGAGATTATAGCACAGATACGCAGTATTTT. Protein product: CASNGDYSTDTQYF.

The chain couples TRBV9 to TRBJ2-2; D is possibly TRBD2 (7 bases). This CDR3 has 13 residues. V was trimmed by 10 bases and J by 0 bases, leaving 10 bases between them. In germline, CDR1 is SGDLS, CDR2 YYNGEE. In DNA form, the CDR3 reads TGTGCCTCGGGGGGCGCGAACACCGGGGAGCTGTTTTTT. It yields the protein CASGGANTGELFF.

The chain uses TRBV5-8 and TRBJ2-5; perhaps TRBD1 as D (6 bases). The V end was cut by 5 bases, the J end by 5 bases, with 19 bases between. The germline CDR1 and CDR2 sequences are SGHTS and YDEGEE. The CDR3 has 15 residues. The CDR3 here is CASSVQGAEDETQYF. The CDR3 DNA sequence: TGTGCCAGCAGTGTACAGGGAGCGGAAGACGAGACCCAGTACTTC. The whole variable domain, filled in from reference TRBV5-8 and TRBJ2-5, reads EAGVTQSPTHLIKTRGQQATLRCSPISGHTSVYWYQQALGLGLQFLLWYDEGEERNRGNFPPRFSGRQFPNYSSELNVNALELEDSALYLCASSVQGAEDETQYFGPGTRLLVL.

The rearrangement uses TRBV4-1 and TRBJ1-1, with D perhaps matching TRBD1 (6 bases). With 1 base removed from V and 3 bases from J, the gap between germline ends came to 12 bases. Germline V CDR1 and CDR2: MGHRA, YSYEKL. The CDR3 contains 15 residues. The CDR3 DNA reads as TGCGCCAGCAGCCAAGGTCCAGGGGCGTACACTGAAGCTTTCTTT. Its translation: CASSQGPGAYTEAFF.

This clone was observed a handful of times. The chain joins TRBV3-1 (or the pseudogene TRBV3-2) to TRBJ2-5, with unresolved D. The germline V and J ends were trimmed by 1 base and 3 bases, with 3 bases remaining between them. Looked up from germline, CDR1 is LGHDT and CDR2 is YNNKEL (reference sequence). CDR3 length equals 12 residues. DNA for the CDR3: TGTGCCAGCAGCCAAGTCAAAGAGACCCAGTACTTC. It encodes CASSQVKETQYF.

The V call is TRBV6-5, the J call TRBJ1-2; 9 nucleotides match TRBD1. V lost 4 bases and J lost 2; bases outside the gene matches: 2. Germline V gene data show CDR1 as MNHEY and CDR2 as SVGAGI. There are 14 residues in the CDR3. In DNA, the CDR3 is TGTGCCAGCAGTTCCGGGACAGGGAACTATGGCTACACCTTC. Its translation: CASSSGTGNYGYTF.

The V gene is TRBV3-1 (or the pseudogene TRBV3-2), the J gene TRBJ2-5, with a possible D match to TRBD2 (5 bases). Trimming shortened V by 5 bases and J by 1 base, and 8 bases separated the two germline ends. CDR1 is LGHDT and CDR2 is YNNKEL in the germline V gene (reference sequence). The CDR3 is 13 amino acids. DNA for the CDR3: TGTGCCAGCAGCAGCGGACTCCAAGAGACCCAGTACTTC. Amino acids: CASSSGLQETQYF.

The CDR3 reads CASSPQLRDTQYF. CDR3 in DNA: TGTGCCAGCAGCCCCCAACTTCGGGATACGCAGTATTTT. The rearrangement joins TRBV7-2 to TRBJ2-3; no firm D call. The CDR3 is 13 residues long. Germline V gene lookup returns CDR1 SGHTA and CDR2 FQGNSA. Deletions cut 5 bases from V and 6 bases from J, with 12 bases between.

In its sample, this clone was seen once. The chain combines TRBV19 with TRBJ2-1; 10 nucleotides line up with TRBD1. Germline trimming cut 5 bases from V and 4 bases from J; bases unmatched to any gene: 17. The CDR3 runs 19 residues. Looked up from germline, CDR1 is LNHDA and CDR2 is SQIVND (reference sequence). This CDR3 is CASSSPRDRDRGPYNEQFF. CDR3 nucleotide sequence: TGTGCCAGTAGTTCTCCCCGCGACCGGGACAGGGGACCTTACAATGAGCAGTTCTTC.

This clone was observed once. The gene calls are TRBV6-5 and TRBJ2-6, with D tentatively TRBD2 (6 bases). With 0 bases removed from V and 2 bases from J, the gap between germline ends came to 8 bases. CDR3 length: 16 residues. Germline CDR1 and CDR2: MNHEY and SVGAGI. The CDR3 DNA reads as TGTGCCAGCAGTTACTCGGGCGGGGCTGGGGCCAACGTCCTGACTTTC. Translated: CASSYSGGAGANVLTF.

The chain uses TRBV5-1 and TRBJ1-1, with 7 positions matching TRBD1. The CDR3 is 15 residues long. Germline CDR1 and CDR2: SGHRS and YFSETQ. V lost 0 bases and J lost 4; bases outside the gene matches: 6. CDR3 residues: CASSLAGGKSTEAFF. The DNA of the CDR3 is TGCGCCAGCAGCTTGGCAGGGGGGAAGAGCACTGAAGCTTTCTTT.

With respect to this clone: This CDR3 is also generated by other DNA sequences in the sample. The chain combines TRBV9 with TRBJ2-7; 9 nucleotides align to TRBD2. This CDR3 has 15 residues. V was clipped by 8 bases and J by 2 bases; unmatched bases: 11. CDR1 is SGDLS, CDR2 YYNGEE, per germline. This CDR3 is CASSPTSGLTYEQYF. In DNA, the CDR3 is TGTGCCAGTAGCCCTACTAGCGGGCTAACCTACGAGCAGTACTTC.

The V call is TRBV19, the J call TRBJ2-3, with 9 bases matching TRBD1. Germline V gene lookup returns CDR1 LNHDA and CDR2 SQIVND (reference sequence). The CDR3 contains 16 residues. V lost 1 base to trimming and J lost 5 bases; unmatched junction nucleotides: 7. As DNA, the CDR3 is TGTGCCAGTAGTATAGGTTCCGGGACAGGGAAAGATACGCAGTATTTT. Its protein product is CASSIGSGTGKDTQYF.

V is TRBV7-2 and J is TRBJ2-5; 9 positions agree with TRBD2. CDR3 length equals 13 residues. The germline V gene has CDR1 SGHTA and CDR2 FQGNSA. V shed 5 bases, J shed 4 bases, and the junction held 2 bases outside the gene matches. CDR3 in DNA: TGTGCCAGCAGCGATAGCGGGGGAGAGACCCAGTACTTC. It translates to CASSDSGGETQYF.